This entry is about one T cell receptor beta chain. Its cognate antigen is unknown. One to two pinch biopsies were taken from the rectum during colonoscopy. The data originate from a study of pediatric ulcerative colitis. Notes on the study in general: Rectal pinch biopsies may include blood-derived T cells.

Some clones are missing from TCRdb's copy, which holds only in-frame ones; the method was immunoSEQ multiplex PCR. The table lists under 50,000 clones, 78% of them singletons. The CDR3 consists of 16 residues. Germline lookup yields CDR1 MGHRA and CDR2 YSYEKL. V was shortened by 1 base and J by 1 base, with 13 bases between the two germline ends. The TCR originated in a girl aged 5-17 years with moderate ulcerative colitis. Source material: gut tissue. This rearrangement joins TRBV4-1 to TRBJ2-5; no clear D. The CDR3 is CASSQVRAIPQETQYF. The CDR3 DNA reads TGCGCCAGCAGCCAAGTTAGGGCGATCCCCCAAGAGACCCAGTACTTC.